This T cell receptor beta chain was profiled in a study of T cell changes during pregnancy in multiple sclerosis. Between the trimmed V and J ends, which lost 5 bases and 1 base, there was a span of 8 bases. Germline V gives CDR1 SGHVS, CDR2 FQNEAQ. The CDR3 runs to 13 residues. Using immunoSEQ multiplex PCR, the repertoire was profiled, and TCRdb retains in-frame clones only, with some absent. The data contain 90,000 to 120,000 clones, about nine tenths of them seen just once; the ten biggest clones take up 0.78%. The receptor was isolated from a female donor in good health, enrolled as a control in a pregnancy study. This chain uses TRBV7-8 with TRBJ1-1; D perhaps matches TRBD1 (5 bases). This material consisted of peripheral blood, taken in the third trimester of pregnancy. CDR3 DNA: TGTGCCAGCAGCCCGGGGGGGAACACTGAAGCTTTCTTT. Translated, it gives CASSPGGNTEAFF.